The clone carrying this T cell receptor beta chain has only a few counts. This CDR3 comprises 13 residues. Trimming took off 4 bases at V and 6 bases at J, with 13 bases between the two ends. The V gene's germline CDR1 is DFQATT and CDR2 SNEGSKA (reference sequence). This specimen belongs to a study of blood T cells in healthy people across ages. A sample-barcoded 5' primer and a J-beta primer mix were used in a second PCR of roughly 6 to 11 cycles. TCRdb reanalysed the 5' RACE reads using MiXCR and keeps one entry per CDR3 protein. The sample contains just under 900,000 distinct CDR3 sequences, about 28% of which appear only once.

Sequenced material: blood. This TCR derives from a woman aged 80 or over in good health. The V and J genes are TRBV20-1 and TRBJ2-1; the D gene is possibly TRBD1 (6 bases). Here the CDR3 reads CSATRQEVNEQFF. DNA for the CDR3: TGCAGTGCTACGCGACAGGAGGTCAATGAGCAGTTCTTC.